A selection of T cell receptor beta chains follows, all from one sample in a study of T cells in Graves' hyperthyroidism and ophthalmopathy. TCRdb itself ran the multiplex PCR reads through MiXCR, one entry per CDR3 protein. The table shows hundreds of thousands of distinct CDR3 sequences, with nearly 20% occurring only once. The sample comprised blood. The source is a man aged 35-49 years with Graves' ophthalmopathy. The CDR3 runs from the conserved cysteine through the conserved F or W. D genes are given only for firm matches. Clone size appears in some rows only: once, few, many, or a class for an expanded clone.

D gene: .; V gene: TRBV15; clone size: few; J gene: TRBJ1-1; CDR3 protein: CATIDRDGGNTEAFF; CDR3 DNA: TGTGCCACCATCGACCGGGACGGAGGAAACACTGAAGCTTTCTTT
D gene: TRBD2; V gene: TRBV6-1; clone size: .; J gene: TRBJ2-2; CDR3 protein: CATGGGLTNTGELFF; CDR3 DNA: TGTGCCACCGGGGGGGGACTGACAAACACCGGGGAGCTGTTTTTT
D gene: .; V gene: TRBV7-7; clone size: .; J gene: TRBJ2-5; CDR3 protein: CASSLVGNQETQYF; CDR3 DNA: TGTGCTAGCAGCTTAGTCGGCAACCAAGAGACCCAGTACTTC
D gene: .; V gene: TRBV7-3; clone size: few; J gene: TRBJ2-5; CDR3 protein: CASSLGGGLQGETQYF; CDR3 DNA: TGTGCCAGCAGCTTAGGAGGGGGGCTCCAGGGGGAGACCCAGTACTTC
D gene: .; V gene: TRBV2; clone size: many; J gene: TRBJ2-7; CDR3 protein: CASKPNYEQYF; CDR3 DNA: TGTGCCAGCAAACCCAACTACGAGCAGTACTTC
D gene: .; V gene: TRBV28; clone size: many; J gene: TRBJ1-2; CDR3 protein: CASSLLGPGEGGYTF; CDR3 DNA: TGTGCCAGCAGTTTATTGGGGCCAGGGGAGGGTGGCTACACCTTC
D gene: TRBD2; V gene: TRBV5-1; clone size: many; J gene: TRBJ2-1; CDR3 protein: CASSLGSGAISYNEQFF; CDR3 DNA: TGCGCCAGCAGCCTAGGAAGCGGGGCAATCTCCTACAATGAGCAGTTCTTC
D gene: TRBD1; V gene: TRBV6-2/TRBV6-3; clone size: many; J gene: TRBJ1-1; CDR3 protein: CASSSKTGVALTEAFF; CDR3 DNA: TGTGCCAGCAGTTCCAAGACAGGGGTGGCTTTGACTGAAGCTTTCTTT
D gene: TRBD1; V gene: TRBV18; clone size: .; J gene: TRBJ1-1; CDR3 protein: CASSGPSGGTEAFF; CDR3 DNA: TGTGCCAGCTCAGGACCTTCAGGGGGCACTGAAGCTTTCTTT
D gene: .; V gene: TRBV19; clone size: .; J gene: TRBJ1-5; CDR3 protein: CATKREGYQPQHF; CDR3 DNA: TGTGCCACCAAGAGGGAGGGTTATCAGCCCCAGCATTTT
D gene: .; V gene: TRBV27; clone size: .; J gene: TRBJ2-1; CDR3 protein: CASSSFGASEQFF; CDR3 DNA: TGTGCCAGCAGTTCCTTCGGGGCCTCGGAGCAGTTCTTC
D gene: .; V gene: TRBV7-2; clone size: few; J gene: TRBJ2-3; CDR3 protein: CASSSPSTDTQYF; CDR3 DNA: TGTGCCAGCAGCTCGCCGAGCACAGATACGCAGTATTTT
D gene: TRBD1; V gene: TRBV10-3; clone size: .; J gene: TRBJ2-7; CDR3 protein: CAIRRGQDQGIEQYF; CDR3 DNA: TGTGCCATCAGGAGGGGACAGGACCAAGGGATCGAGCAGTACTTC
D gene: TRBD1; V gene: TRBV7-8; clone size: .; J gene: TRBJ1-4; CDR3 protein: CASREDRALNEELFF; CDR3 DNA: TGCGCCAGCAGAGAGGACAGGGCGCTTAATGAAGAACTGTTTTTT
D gene: TRBD1; V gene: TRBV11-2; clone size: .; J gene: TRBJ1-5; CDR3 protein: CASSLESGQGNQPQHF; CDR3 DNA: TGTGCCAGCAGCTTAGAAAGTGGACAGGGCAATCAGCCCCAGCATTTT
D gene: .; V gene: TRBV30; clone size: .; J gene: TRBJ2-7; CDR3 protein: CAWRPNFAAAEQYF; CDR3 DNA: TGTGCCTGGAGACCAAACTTCGCCGCGGCCGAGCAGTACTTC
D gene: TRBD1; V gene: TRBV20-1; clone size: .; J gene: TRBJ1-2; CDR3 protein: CSAIQQGASGYTF; CDR3 DNA: TGCAGTGCCATCCAACAGGGGGCATCTGGCTACACCTTC
D gene: TRBD1; V gene: TRBV19; clone size: few; J gene: TRBJ1-2; CDR3 protein: CASSSLPGQGQGYTF; CDR3 DNA: TGTGCCAGTAGTAGCCTCCCGGGACAGGGGCAAGGCTACACCTTC
D gene: TRBD2; V gene: TRBV27; clone size: many; J gene: TRBJ2-5; CDR3 protein: CATSSGTIPETQYF; CDR3 DNA: TGTGCCACCTCAAGCGGGACCATACCAGAGACCCAGTACTTC
D gene: .; V gene: TRBV20-1; clone size: many; J gene: TRBJ1-1; CDR3 protein: CSARWVSDPEAFF; CDR3 DNA: TGCAGTGCCCGTTGGGTGAGTGACCCTGAAGCTTTCTTT
D gene: TRBD1; V gene: TRBV7-8; clone size: many; J gene: TRBJ2-4; CDR3 protein: CASSYRSGTGRGDIQYF; CDR3 DNA: TGTGCCAGCAGTTACCGTTCCGGGACAGGGAGGGGAGACATTCAGTACTTC
D gene: .; V gene: TRBV20-1; clone size: .; J gene: TRBJ1-4; CDR3 protein: CSATMGALGEKLFF; CDR3 DNA: TGCAGTGCCACCATGGGGGCTCTGGGTGAAAAACTGTTTTTT
D gene: .; V gene: TRBV20-1; clone size: few; J gene: TRBJ1-6; CDR3 protein: CSAGGGRVNSPLHF; CDR3 DNA: TGCAGTGCAGGAGGAGGTCGTGTTAATTCACCCCTCCACTTT
D gene: .; V gene: TRBV20-1; clone size: few; J gene: TRBJ2-6; CDR3 protein: CSASLALIDSGANVLTF; CDR3 DNA: TGCAGTGCTAGTCTGGCCCTAATCGACTCTGGGGCCAACGTCCTGACTTTC
D gene: .; V gene: TRBV5-1; clone size: many; J gene: TRBJ2-7; CDR3 protein: CASSLGGRDPGSYEQYF; CDR3 DNA: TGCGCCAGCAGCTTGGGTGGCCGGGACCCCGGGTCCTACGAGCAGTACTTC
D gene: .; V gene: TRBV28; clone size: few; J gene: TRBJ2-1; CDR3 protein: CASMGMGYNEQFF; CDR3 DNA: TGTGCCAGCATGGGGATGGGTTACAATGAGCAGTTCTTC
D gene: .; V gene: TRBV6-1; clone size: many; J gene: TRBJ1-1; CDR3 protein: CASRWGAVRRSAEAFF; CDR3 DNA: TGTGCCAGCAGGTGGGGTGCAGTGCGTAGATCCGCTGAAGCTTTCTTT
D gene: TRBD2; V gene: TRBV13; clone size: few; J gene: TRBJ2-5; CDR3 protein: CASRSSSSGRGETQYF; CDR3 DNA: TGTGCCAGCAGATCTTCCTCTAGCGGGAGAGGGGAGACCCAGTACTTC
D gene: .; V gene: TRBV12-5; clone size: few; J gene: TRBJ1-5; CDR3 protein: CASGHPRRASQPQHF; CDR3 DNA: TGTGCTAGTGGCCATCCTCGCAGGGCGAGTCAGCCCCAGCATTTT
D gene: .; V gene: TRBV11-2; clone size: many; J gene: TRBJ2-3; CDR3 protein: CASSLVREADTQYF; CDR3 DNA: TGTGCCAGCAGCTTAGTCCGCGAGGCAGATACGCAGTATTTT
D gene: .; V gene: TRBV15; clone size: .; J gene: TRBJ2-5; CDR3 protein: CATSRSRGAQETQYF; CDR3 DNA: TGTGCCACCAGCAGATCCAGGGGCGCACAAGAGACCCAGTACTTC
D gene: .; V gene: TRBV11-2; clone size: many; J gene: TRBJ2-3; CDR3 protein: CASTHRQGLPSTDTQYF; CDR3 DNA: TGTGCCAGCACCCATCGGCAGGGGCTTCCTTCCACAGATACGCAGTATTTT
D gene: TRBD2; V gene: TRBV18; clone size: .; J gene: TRBJ2-2; CDR3 protein: CASSPGLAGADGELFF; CDR3 DNA: TGTGCCAGCTCACCGGGACTAGCGGGAGCGGACGGGGAGCTGTTTTTT